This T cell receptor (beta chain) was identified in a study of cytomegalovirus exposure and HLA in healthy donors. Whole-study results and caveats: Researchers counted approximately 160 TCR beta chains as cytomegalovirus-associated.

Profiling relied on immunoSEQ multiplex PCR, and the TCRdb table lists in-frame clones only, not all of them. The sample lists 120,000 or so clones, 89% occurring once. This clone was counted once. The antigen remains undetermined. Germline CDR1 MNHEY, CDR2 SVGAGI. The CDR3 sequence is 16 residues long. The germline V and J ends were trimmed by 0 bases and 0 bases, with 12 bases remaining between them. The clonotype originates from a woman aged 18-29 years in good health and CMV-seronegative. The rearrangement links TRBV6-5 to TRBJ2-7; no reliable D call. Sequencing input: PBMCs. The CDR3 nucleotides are TGTGCCAGCAGTTACTCTCGGTCGAGAACCTCCTACGAGCAGTACTTC. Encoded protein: CASSYSRSRTSYEQYF.